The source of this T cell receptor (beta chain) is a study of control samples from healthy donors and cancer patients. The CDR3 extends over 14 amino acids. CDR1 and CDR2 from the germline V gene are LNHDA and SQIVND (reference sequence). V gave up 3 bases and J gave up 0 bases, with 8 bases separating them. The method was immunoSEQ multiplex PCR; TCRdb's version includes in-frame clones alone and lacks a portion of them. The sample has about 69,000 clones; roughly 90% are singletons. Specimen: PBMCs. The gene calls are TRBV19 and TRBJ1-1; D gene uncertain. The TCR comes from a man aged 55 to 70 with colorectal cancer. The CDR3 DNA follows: TGTGCCAGTAGTATGGAAGGGATGAACACTGAAGCTTTCTTT. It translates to CASSMEGMNTEAFF. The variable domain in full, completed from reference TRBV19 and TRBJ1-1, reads DGGITQSPKYLFRKEGQNVTLSCEQNLNHDAMYWYRQDPGQGLRLIYYSQIVNDFQKGDIAEGYSVSREKKESFPLTVTSAQKNPTAFYLCASSMEGMNTEAFFGQGTRLTVV.